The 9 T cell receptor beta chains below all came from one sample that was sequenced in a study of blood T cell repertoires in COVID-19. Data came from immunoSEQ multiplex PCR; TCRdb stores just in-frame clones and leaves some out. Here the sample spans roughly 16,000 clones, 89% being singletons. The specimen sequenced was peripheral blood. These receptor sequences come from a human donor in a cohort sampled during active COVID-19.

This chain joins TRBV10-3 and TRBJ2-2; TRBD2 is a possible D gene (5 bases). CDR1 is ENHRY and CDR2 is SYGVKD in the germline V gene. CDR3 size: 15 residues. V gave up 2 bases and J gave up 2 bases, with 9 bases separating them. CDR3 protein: CAISEPGINTGELFF. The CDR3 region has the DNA TGTGCCATCAGTGAGCCGGGGATTAACACCGGGGAGCTGTTTTTT.

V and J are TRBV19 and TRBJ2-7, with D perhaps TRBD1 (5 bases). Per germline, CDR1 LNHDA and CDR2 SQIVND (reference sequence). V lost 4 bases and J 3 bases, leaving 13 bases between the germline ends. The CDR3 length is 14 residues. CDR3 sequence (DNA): TGTGCCAGTAGTAGCAGGGAATTAGGCTACGAGCAGTACTTC. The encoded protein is CASSSRELGYEQYF.

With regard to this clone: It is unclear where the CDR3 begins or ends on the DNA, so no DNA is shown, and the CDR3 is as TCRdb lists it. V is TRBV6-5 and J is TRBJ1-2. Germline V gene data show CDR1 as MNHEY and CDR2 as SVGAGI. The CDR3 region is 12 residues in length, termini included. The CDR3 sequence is CASSSSGEGYTF.

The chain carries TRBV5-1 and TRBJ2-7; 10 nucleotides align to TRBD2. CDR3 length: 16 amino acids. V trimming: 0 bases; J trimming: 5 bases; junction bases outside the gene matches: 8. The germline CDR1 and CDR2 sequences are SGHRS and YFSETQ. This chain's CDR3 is CASSLVERGGIHEQYF. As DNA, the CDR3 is TGCGCCAGCAGCTTGGTGGAGCGGGGGGGCATCCACGAGCAGTACTTC.

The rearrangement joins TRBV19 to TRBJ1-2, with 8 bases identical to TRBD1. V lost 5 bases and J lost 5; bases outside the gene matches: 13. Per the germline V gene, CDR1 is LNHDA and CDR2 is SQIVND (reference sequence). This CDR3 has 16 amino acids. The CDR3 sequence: CASSLQDREFLYGYTF. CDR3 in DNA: TGTGCCAGTAGTCTTCAGGACAGGGAGTTCCTATATGGCTACACCTTC.

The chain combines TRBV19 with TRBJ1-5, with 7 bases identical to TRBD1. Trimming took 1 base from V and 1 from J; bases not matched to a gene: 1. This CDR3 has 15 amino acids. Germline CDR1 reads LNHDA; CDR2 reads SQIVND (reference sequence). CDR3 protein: CASSIGGQSNQPQHF. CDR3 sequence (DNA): TGTGCCAGTAGTATAGGGGGACAGAGCAATCAGCCCCAGCATTTT.

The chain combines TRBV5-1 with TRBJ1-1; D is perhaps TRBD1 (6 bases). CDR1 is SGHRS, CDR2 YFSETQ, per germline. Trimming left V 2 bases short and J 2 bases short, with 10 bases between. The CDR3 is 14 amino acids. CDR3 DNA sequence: TGCGCCAGCAGCTTCTCGGGACAAAACACTGAAGCTTTCTTT. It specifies CASSFSGQNTEAFF. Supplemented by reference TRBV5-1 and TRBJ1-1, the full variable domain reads KAGVTQTPRYLIKTRGQQVTLSCSPISGHRSVSWYQQTPGQGLQFLFEYFSETQRNKGNFPGRFSGRQFSNSRSEMNVSTLELGDSALYLCASSFSGQNTEAFFGQGTRLTVV.

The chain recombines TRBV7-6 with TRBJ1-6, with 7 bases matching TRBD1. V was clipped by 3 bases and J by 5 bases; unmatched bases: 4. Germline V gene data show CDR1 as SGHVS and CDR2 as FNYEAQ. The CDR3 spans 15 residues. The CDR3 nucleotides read TGTGCCAGCAGCTTTCGGGACAGCGATAATTCACCCCTCCACTTT. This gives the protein CASSFRDSDNSPLHF.

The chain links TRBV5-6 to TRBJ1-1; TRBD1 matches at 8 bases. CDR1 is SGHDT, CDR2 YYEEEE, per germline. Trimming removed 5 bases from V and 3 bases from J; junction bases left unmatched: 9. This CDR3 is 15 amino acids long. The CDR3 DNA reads TGTGCCAGCAGATTTGGGACAGGAACTCACACTGAAGCTTTCTTT. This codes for CASRFGTGTHTEAFF. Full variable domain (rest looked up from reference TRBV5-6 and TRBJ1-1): DAGVTQSPTHLIKTRGQQVTLRCSPKSGHDTVSWYQQALGQGPQFIFQYYEEEERQRGNFPDRFSGHQFPNYSSELNVNALLLGDSALYLCASRFGTGTHTEAFFGQGTRLTVV.